The rows below give T cell receptor beta chains drawn from one sample of a study of blood T cell repertoires in COVID-19. The protocol was immunoSEQ multiplex PCR, while the TCRdb copy is restricted to in-frame clones and leaves out a portion. The repertoire includes 250,000 or so clones, 85% to 90% of them detected once, and less than 3.5% sits in the top ten. What was sequenced was peripheral blood. The receptors were sampled from a woman aged 60-75 years with acute or convalescent COVID-19. Both conserved end residues are part of each CDR3. A D gene is named only where the DNA matches it firmly. Size values are once, few and many counts, or a class for expanded clones, and some rows have none.

>TRBD2|TRBJ2-1|TRBV20-1|-
TGCAGTGCTAGTATCGCGGGAGGGGGCAATGAGCAGTTCTTC
CSASIAGGGNEQFF
>TRBD1|TRBJ1-4|TRBV11-1|-
TGTGCCAGCAGCCGGGACAGGGTGGCTACTAATGAAAAACTGTTTTTT
CASSRDRVATNEKLFF
>-|TRBJ1-5|TRBV7-2|-
TGTGCCAGCAGCCTGGTGAGCGGAGTCCCCAATCAGCCCCAGCATTTT
CASSLVSGVPNQPQHF
>-|TRBJ1-1|TRBV9|-
TGTGCCAGCAGCCTCACCCCCGGCGGGGCTTCGAACACTGAAGCTTTCTTT
CASSLTPGGASNTEAFF
>TRBD1|TRBJ1-5|TRBV6-5|once
TGTGCCAGCAAGCCCGGGACAGGGCAAGAGGGGCCCCAGCATTTT
CASKPGTGQEGPQHF
>TRBD1|TRBJ2-3|TRBV24-1|-
TGTGCCACCAGTGACCCGAGCCGGGACAGGGGGCCTGGTACGCAGTATTTT
CATSDPSRDRGPGTQYF
>TRBD1|TRBJ1-2|TRBV18|-
TGTGCCAGCTCACCACCGGACAGGGCTAGGACCTTC
CASSPPDRARTF
>TRBD2|TRBJ2-5|TRBV5-4|once
TGTGCCAGCAGCTCTCTGGGGGAGGGAGAGACCCAGTACTTC
CASSSLGEGETQYF
>-|TRBJ1-1|TRBV28|-
TGTGCCAGCAGTCCACGGGGAGTGAACACTGAAGCTTTCTTT
CASSPRGVNTEAFF
>-|TRBJ1-5|TRBV21-1|-
TGTGTAAAGAGGAAGGGGGTCTTCAGCCAGCCCCAGCATTTT
CVKRKGVFSQPQHF
>-|TRBJ2-2|TRBV11-2|-
TGTGCCAGCAGCTTCGGGTCGATTGACACCGGGGAGCTGTTTTTT
CASSFGSIDTGELFF
>TRBD1|TRBJ1-1|TRBV2|-
TGTGCCAGCAGTTCGACAGGGTCAGGTTATGCCACTGAAGCTTTCTTT
CASSSTGSGYATEAFF
>-|TRBJ1-2|TRBV27|-
TGTGCCAGCTCCAGGAACCGGAGGGAAACCTACACCTTC
CASSRNRRETYTF
>-|TRBJ1-5|TRBV5-1|-
TGCGCCAGCAGCTGGGAAGGGGCGAGCAATCAGCCCCAGCATTTT
CASSWEGASNQPQHF
>TRBD2|TRBJ2-3|TRBV28|once
TGTGCCAGCAGTCCGAGACTAGCGGGACTGCCTACGCAGTATTTT
CASSPRLAGLPTQYF
>-|TRBJ1-5|TRBV7-8|-
TGTGCCAGCAGCCCCGTGGGGGGGGGTAATCAGCCCCAGCATTTT
CASSPVGGGNQPQHF
>TRBD1|TRBJ1-1|TRBV28|-
TGTGCCAGCAGATACCATGACAGGGGGCACACCTCAGCTTTCTTT
CASRYHDRGHTSAFF
>TRBD1|TRBJ2-7|TRBV6-2/TRBV6-3|-
TGTGCCAGCAGCTCGGGGGGGACAGGGGTTCGCGAGCAGTACTTC
CASSSGGTGVREQYF
>TRBD1|TRBJ2-1|TRBV12-3/TRBV12-4|few
TGTGCCAGCTGTTTTCGGGACAGGGGTGAGCAGTTCTTC
CASCFRDRGEQFF
>-|TRBJ2-7|TRBV7-2|-
TGTGCCAGCAGCCCGGGGGGCGGATTCCAACCCTACGAGCAGTACTTC
CASSPGGGFQPYEQYF
>-|TRBJ2-7|TRBV30|-
TGTGCCTGGAGTGAAGGGGCTGGTTTAGGAGAGCAGTACTTC
CAWSEGAGLGEQYF
>TRBD1|TRBJ2-1|TRBV11-3|-
TGTGCCAGCAGCTTAGATTTGGGCGGGACAGGGCGGAATGAGCAGTTCTTC
CASSLDLGGTGRNEQFF
>-|TRBJ1-2|TRBV30|-
TGTGCCTGGATCGGGGGGGGAGGCGGCTACACCTTC
CAWIGGGGGYTF
>TRBD1|TRBJ1-6|TRBV6-6|-
TGTGCCAGCAGCCAACAGGGGTCTTCACCCCTCCACTTT
CASSQQGSSPLHF
>-|TRBJ1-2|TRBV4-3|few
TGCGCCAGCAGCCAAGGGGACATTAACTATGGCTACACCTTC
CASSQGDINYGYTF
>-|TRBJ1-1|TRBV6-5|-
TGTGCCAGCAGTTACAGAGAGGGCACTGAAGCTTTCTTT
CASSYREGTEAFF
>-|TRBJ2-5|TRBV10-1|once
TGCGCCAGCAGTGCCAGGTCGAAACAAGAGACCCAGTACTTC
CASSARSKQETQYF
>-|TRBJ1-4|TRBV7-2|-
TGTGCCAGCAGCCAACAAGAAAAACTGTTTTTT
CASSQQEKLFF
>-|TRBJ2-3|TRBV5-4|-
TGTGCCAGCAGCGTACCCGGGTCTAGCACAGATACGCAGTATTTT
CASSVPGSSTDTQYF
>-|TRBJ2-1|TRBV5-5|-
TGTGCCAGCAGCCGGGGGGCGGGCCTCTACAATGAGCAGTTCTTC
CASSRGAGLYNEQFF
>-|TRBJ2-1|TRBV18|-
TGTGCCAGCTCACCCCGGGACCCGAGGGGGAATGAGCAGTTCTTC
CASSPRDPRGNEQFF
>TRBD2|TRBJ2-2|TRBV3-1/TRBV3-2|-
TGTGCCAGCAGCCTACGACTAGCGGGGGCGGTCACCGGGGAGCTGTTTTTT
CASSLRLAGAVTGELFF
>TRBD1|TRBJ1-2|TRBV3-1/TRBV3-2|-
TGTGCCAGCAGCCCCTCGACAGGGGGCAGCTATGGCTACACCTTC
CASSPSTGGSYGYTF
>-|TRBJ1-2|TRBV5-1|-
TGCGCCAGCAGCTCGGAGAACTATGGCTACACCTTC
CASSSENYGYTF
>TRBD2|TRBJ2-2|TRBV5-1|-
TGCGCCAGCAGCTCGGGACTAGCGGGACCCACCGGGGAGCTGTTTTTT
CASSSGLAGPTGELFF
>TRBD1|TRBJ1-2|TRBV7-9|-
TGTGCCAGCAGCTTAGAAGCCAGGGGGCGCGGCTATGGCTACACCTTC
CASSLEARGRGYGYTF
>-|TRBJ1-2|TRBV5-1|once
TGCGCCAGCAGCCTTCAGGCAGGTCTGGAAATGGTCGGCTACACCTTC
CASSLQAGLEMVGYTF
>-|TRBJ2-6|TRBV7-2|-
TGTGCCAGCAGCTCAAAGGGAGGGGGCTCTGGGGCCAACGTCCTGACTTTC
CASSSKGGGSGANVLTF
>-|TRBJ2-7|TRBV21-1|-
TGTGCCAGCAGCACGTCGGCGCAGGGGTCAAACTTATCCTACGAGCAGTACTTC
CASSTSAQGSNLSYEQYF
>TRBD1|TRBJ1-1|TRBV5-6|-
TGTGCCAGCAGCTATTTGACAGGGGCATCGAACACTGAAGCTTTCTTT
CASSYLTGASNTEAFF
>-|TRBJ2-7|TRBV7-6|once
TGTGCCAGCAGCTTAACGCGGGGATTCCCCTACGAGCAGTACTTC
CASSLTRGFPYEQYF
>-|TRBJ1-4|TRBV6-5|once
TGTGCCAGCAGTCGGAGAGCCGAAAAACTGTTTTTT
CASSRRAEKLFF
>-|TRBJ1-3|TRBV6-5|-
TGTGCCAGCAGTTCCCCCGACAGAAACACCATATATTTT
CASSSPDRNTIYF
>-|TRBJ1-3|TRBV7-3|-
TGTGCCAGCAGCTTACAGTCAGGGTATGGAAACACCATATATTTT
CASSLQSGYGNTIYF
>-|TRBJ1-5|TRBV19|-
TGTGCCAGTAGTCCACGGACGGGGTATAGCAATCAGCCCCAGCATTTT
CASSPRTGYSNQPQHF
>-|TRBJ1-1|TRBV7-8|-
TGTGCCAGCAGCTTATCCAGGGTGAACACTGAAGCTTTCTTT
CASSLSRVNTEAFF
>-|TRBJ1-2|TRBV2|-
TGTGCCAGCACCGCGTGGGGCAACTACTATGGCTACACCTTC
CASTAWGNYYGYTF
>TRBD1|TRBJ2-1|TRBV12-5|once
TGTGCTAGTGGTTTCGGGACAGTCTCCTACAATGAGCAGTTCTTC
CASGFGTVSYNEQFF